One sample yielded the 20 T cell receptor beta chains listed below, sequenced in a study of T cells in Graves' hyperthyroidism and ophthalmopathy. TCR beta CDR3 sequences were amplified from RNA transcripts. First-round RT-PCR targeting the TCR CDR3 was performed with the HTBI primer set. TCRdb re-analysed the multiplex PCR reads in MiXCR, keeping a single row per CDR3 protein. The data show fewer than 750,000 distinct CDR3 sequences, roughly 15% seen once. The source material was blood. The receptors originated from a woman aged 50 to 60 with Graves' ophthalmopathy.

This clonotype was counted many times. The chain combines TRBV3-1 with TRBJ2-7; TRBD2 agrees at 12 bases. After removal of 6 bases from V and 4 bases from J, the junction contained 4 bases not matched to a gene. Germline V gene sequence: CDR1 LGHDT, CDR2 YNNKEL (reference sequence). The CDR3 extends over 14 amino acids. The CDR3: CASRKTSGSYEQYF. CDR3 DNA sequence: TGTGCCAGCAGAAAGACTAGCGGGAGTTACGAGCAGTACTTC.

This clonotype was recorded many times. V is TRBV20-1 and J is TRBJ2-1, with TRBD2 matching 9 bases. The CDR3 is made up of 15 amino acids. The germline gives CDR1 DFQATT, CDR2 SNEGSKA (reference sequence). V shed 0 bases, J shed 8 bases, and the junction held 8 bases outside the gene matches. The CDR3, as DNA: TGCAGTGCTAGAGATCGGGTAGCGGGAGTTCATGAGCAGTTCTTC. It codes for CSARDRVAGVHEQFF.

The DNA of the CDR3 is TGCGCCAGCAGCTTGGGGACAGGGGGCGCCTCCTATGGCTACACCTTC. It translates to CASSLGTGGASYGYTF. This sequence joins TRBV5-1 and TRBJ1-2, with 11 nucleotides matching TRBD1. The junction had 5 bases not matched to a gene; V was cut back by 0 bases and J by 4 bases. The CDR3 has 16 amino acids. The germline gives CDR1 SGHRS, CDR2 YFSETQ. The full variable domain, in which reference TRBV5-1 and TRBJ1-2 provide the parts outside the CDR3, is KAGVTQTPRYLIKTRGQQVTLSCSPISGHRSVSWYQQTPGQGLQFLFEYFSETQRNKGNFPGRFSGRQFSNSRSEMNVSTLELGDSALYLCASSLGTGGASYGYTFGSGTRLTVV.

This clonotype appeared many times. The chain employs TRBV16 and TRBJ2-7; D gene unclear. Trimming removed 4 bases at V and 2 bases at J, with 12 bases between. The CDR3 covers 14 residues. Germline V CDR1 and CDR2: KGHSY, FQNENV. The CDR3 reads CASSPPDGPYEQYF. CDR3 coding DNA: TGTGCCAGCAGCCCGCCGGACGGCCCCTACGAGCAGTACTTC.

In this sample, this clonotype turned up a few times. CDR3 protein: CASSLVGQVGNTEAFF. The CDR3 region has the DNA TGCGCCAGCAGCTTGGTGGGACAGGTTGGGAACACTGAAGCTTTCTTT. V gene TRBV5-1 combines with J gene TRBJ1-1; 8 positions agree with TRBD1. The trim removed 0 bases at V and 1 base at J, leaving 5 bases unmatched. The CDR3 sequence is 16 residues long. Germline lookup yields CDR1 SGHRS and CDR2 YFSETQ.

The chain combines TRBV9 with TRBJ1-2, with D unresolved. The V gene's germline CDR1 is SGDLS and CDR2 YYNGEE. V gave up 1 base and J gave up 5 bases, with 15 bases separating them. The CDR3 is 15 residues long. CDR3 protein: CASSVKVTARYGYTF. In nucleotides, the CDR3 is TGTGCCAGCAGCGTAAAGGTCACGGCGAGGTATGGCTACACCTTC.

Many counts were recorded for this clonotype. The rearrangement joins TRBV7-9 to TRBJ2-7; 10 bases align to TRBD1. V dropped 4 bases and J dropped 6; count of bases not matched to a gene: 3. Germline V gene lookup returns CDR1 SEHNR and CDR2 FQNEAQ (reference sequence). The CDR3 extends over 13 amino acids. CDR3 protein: CASSSRTGGEQYF. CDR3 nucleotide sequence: TGTGCCAGCAGCTCTCGGACAGGGGGCGAGCAGTACTTC.

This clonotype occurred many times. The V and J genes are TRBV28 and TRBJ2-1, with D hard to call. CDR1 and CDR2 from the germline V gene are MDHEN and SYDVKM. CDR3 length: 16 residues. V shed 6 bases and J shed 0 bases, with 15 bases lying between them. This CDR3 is CASRSGRSLSYNEQFF. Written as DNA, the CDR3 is TGTGCCAGCAGATCGGGCAGGTCGCTCTCCTACAATGAGCAGTTCTTC.

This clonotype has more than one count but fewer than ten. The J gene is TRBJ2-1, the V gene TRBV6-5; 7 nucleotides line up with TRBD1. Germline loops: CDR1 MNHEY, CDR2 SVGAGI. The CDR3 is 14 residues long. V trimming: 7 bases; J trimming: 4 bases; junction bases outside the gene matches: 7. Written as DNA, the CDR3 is TGTGCCAGCATCACTGGGACAGCATACAATGAGCAGTTCTTC. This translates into CASITGTAYNEQFF.

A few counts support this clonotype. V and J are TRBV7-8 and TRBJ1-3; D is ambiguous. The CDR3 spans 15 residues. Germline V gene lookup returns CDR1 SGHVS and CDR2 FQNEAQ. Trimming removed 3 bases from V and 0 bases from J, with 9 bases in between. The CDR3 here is CASSFSVTSGNTIYF. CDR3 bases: TGTGCCAGCAGCTTCAGTGTAACCTCTGGAAACACCATATATTTT.

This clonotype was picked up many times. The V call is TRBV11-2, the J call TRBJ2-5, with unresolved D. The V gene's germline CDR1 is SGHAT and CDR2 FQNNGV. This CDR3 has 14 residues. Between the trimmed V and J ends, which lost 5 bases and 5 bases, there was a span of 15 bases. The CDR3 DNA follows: TGTGCCAGCAGCCGAAGATGGGAAGGGGAGACCCAGTACTTC. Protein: CASSRRWEGETQYF.

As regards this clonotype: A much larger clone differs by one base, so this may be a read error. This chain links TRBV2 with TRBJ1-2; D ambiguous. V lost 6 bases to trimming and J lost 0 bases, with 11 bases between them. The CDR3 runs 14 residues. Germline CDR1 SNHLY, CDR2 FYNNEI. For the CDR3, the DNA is TGTGCCAGCAGACACAGAGAAGCTAACTATGGCTACACCTTC. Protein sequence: CASRHREANYGYTF.

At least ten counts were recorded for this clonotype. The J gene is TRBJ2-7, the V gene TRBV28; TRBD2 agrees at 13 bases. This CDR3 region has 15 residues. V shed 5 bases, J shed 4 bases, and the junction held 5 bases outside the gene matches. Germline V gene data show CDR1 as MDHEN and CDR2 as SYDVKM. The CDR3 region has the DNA TGTGCCAGCAGTCCCTTACTAGCGGGAGGGTACGAGCAGTACTTC. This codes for CASSPLLAGGYEQYF.

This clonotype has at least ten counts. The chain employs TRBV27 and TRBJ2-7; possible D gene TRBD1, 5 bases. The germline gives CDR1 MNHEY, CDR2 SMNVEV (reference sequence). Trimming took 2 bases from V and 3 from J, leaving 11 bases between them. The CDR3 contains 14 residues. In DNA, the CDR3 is TGTGCCAGCAGTTTAAACAGGCGAAGCTACGAGCAGTACTTC. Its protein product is CASSLNRRSYEQYF.

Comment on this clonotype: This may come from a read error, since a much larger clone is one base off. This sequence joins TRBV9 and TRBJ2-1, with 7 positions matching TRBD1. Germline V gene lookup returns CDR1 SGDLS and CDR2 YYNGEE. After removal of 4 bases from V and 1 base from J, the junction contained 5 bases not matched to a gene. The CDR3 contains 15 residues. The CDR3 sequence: CASSIVQGSYNEQFF. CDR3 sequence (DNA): TGTGCCAGCAGCATAGTACAGGGGTCCTACAATGAGCAGTTCTTC.

The chain's CDR3 is CASSPRTTGSGEQFF. The CDR3 DNA reads as TGTGCCAGTAGTCCCCGCACGACAGGCTCGGGTGAGCAGTTCTTC. The genes are TRBV19 and TRBJ2-1; TRBD1 might be the D (6 bases). The V and J ends lost 5 bases and 9 bases respectively, with 20 bases between them. CDR3 length: 15 residues. Germline CDR1 is LNHDA and CDR2 is SQIVND (reference sequence).

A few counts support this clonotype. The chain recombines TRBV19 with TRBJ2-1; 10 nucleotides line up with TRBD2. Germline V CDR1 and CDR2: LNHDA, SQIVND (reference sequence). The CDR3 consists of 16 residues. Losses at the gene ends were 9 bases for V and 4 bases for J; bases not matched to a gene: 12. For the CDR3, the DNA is TGTGCCAGCACTAAGCTAGCGGGAGTTTCTTACAATGAGCAGTTCTTC. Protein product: CASTKLAGVSYNEQFF.

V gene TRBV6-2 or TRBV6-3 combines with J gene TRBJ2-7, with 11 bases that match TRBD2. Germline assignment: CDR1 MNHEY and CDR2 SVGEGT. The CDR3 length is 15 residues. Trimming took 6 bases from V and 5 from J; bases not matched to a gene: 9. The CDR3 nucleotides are TGTGCCAGCAGCCAACTAGCGGGAGTAGTCAACGAGCAGTACTTC. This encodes CASSQLAGVVNEQYF.

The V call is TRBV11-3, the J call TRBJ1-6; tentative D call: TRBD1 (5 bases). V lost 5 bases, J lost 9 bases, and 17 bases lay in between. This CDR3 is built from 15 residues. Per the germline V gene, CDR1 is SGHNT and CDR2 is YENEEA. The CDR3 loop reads CASSLPGTRGSPLHF. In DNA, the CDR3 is TGTGCCAGCAGCCTACCCGGGACGAGGGGTTCACCCCTCCACTTT.

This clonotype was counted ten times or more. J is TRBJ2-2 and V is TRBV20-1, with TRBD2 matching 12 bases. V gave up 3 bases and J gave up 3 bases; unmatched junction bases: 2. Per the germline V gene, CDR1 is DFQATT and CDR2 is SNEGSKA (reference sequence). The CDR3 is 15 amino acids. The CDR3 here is CSASPSGRDTGELFF. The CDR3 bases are TGCAGTGCTAGTCCTAGCGGGAGGGACACCGGGGAGCTGTTTTTT.